The 3 T cell receptor beta chains reported below all come from one sample, sequenced in a study of prognosis after radiotherapy for stage I lung cancer. TCR beta CDR3 was amplified from genomic DNA by two-round multiplex PCR. Primers (each specific to one TRBV or TRBJ gene) were used in first-round PCR. In TCRdb, the multiplex PCR reads were re-called with MiXCR into one record per CDR3 protein. This sample has about 35,000 distinct CDR3 sequences, with less than 45% found just once. This material consisted of PBMCs, taken before or after stereotactic body radiation therapy (not recorded which). The receptors come from a donor at least 50 years old with non-small cell lung cancer.

CDR3 nucleotides: TGTGCCAGCAGTGAGGGACTTAAGAATGAGCAGTTCTTC. It specifies CASSEGLKNEQFF. This chain connects TRBV2 to TRBJ2-1, with D perhaps matching TRBD2 (6 bases). CDR1 SNHLY and CDR2 FYNNEI come from the germline V gene. This CDR3 has 13 residues. The ends were cut back, 3 bases at V and 7 bases at J, with 10 bases in the middle.

A word on this clonotype: This could be a read error, since a much larger clone is one nucleotide away. The V and J genes are TRBV3-1 and TRBJ1-5; unclear D gene. Per germline, CDR1 LGHDT and CDR2 YNNKEL (reference sequence). CDR3 length equals 14 residues. Trimming pared 3 bases from V and 1 base from J, leaving 7 bases between. The CDR3 spells CASSHEGSNQPQHF. CDR3 sequence (DNA): TGTGCCAGCAGCCATGAAGGGAGCAATCAGCCCCAGCATTTT.

This clonotype was seen repeatedly, ten times or more. The chain combines TRBV29-1 with TRBJ2-7, with TRBD2 matching over 10 bases. Germline values: CDR1 SQVTM, CDR2 ANQGSEA. V trimming: 7 bases; J trimming: 3 bases; junction bases outside the gene matches: 12. The length of the CDR3 is 15 residues. The CDR3 DNA follows: TGCAGCGCCTTAGCGGGAGGTGCCCCTTTCTACGAGCAGTACTTC. Protein: CSALAGGAPFYEQYF.